Listed here are 10 T cell receptor beta chains from one sample, sequenced in a study of memory CD4+ T cells and cytomegalovirus serostatus. Single viable CD3+CD4+CD8-CD45RO+ cells were sorted as the memory CD4+ T cells. Here immunoSEQ multiplex PCR was the method, and the copy in TCRdb shows in-frame clones only, minus some. The repertoire holds about 73,000 clones, with around 82% as singletons. The specimen was memory CD4+ T cells from blood. The receptors originated from an adult in good health and CMV-seropositive.

The chain's CDR3 is CASSHWASQDEKLFF. DNA of the CDR3: TGTGCCAGCAGCCATTGGGCGTCTCAGGATGAAAAACTGTTTTTT. J is TRBJ1-4 and V is TRBV6-6; D is unresolved. The CDR3 is 15 residues long. Germline CDR1 reads MNHNY; CDR2 reads SVGAGI (reference sequence). The V gene lost 6 bases and the J gene lost 6 bases, with 17 bases spanning the gap.

This clone was seen a single time. The chain recombines TRBV6-1 with TRBJ1-6, with TRBD1 as a possible D gene (5 bases). The CDR3 runs to 16 residues. Germline V gives CDR1 MNHNS, CDR2 SASEGT. V was cut by 4 bases and J by 8 bases, with 18 bases left in between. The CDR3 reads CASSVALGRVYSPLHF. CDR3 in DNA: TGTGCCAGCAGTGTCGCCCTGGGCAGGGTATATTCACCCCTCCACTTT.

The J gene is TRBJ1-1, the V gene TRBV6-1; D remains unclear. The CDR3 loop spans 11 amino acids. The germline V gene encodes CDR1 MNHNS and CDR2 SASEGT. V dropped 3 bases and J dropped 7 bases, with 6 bases sitting between them. CDR3 bases: TGTGCCAGCAGTGATATGTTTGAAGCTTTCTTT. It specifies CASSDMFEAFF.

The CDR3 sequence: CSGKQWGGTEAFF. DNA for the CDR3: TGCAGCGGGAAACAATGGGGAGGAACTGAAGCTTTCTTT. This chain uses TRBV29-1 with TRBJ1-1; D unclear. V lost 7 bases, J lost 5 bases, and 17 bases lay in between. The germline gives CDR1 SQVTM, CDR2 ANQGSEA. The CDR3 has 13 amino acids.

This rearrangement joins TRBV2 to TRBJ1-1; D possibly corresponds to TRBD1 (5 bases). In germline, CDR1 is SNHLY, CDR2 FYNNEI. V gave up 10 bases and J gave up 1 base, with 22 bases separating them. The CDR3 has 16 amino acids. The CDR3 protein is CATDNLRVRSNTEAFF. For the CDR3, the DNA is TGTGCCACCGATAACCTCAGGGTGCGATCGAACACTGAAGCTTTCTTT. The full variable domain, with the rest looked up from reference TRBV2 and TRBJ1-1, is EPEVTQTPSHQVTQMGQEVILRCVPISNHLYFYWYRQILGQKVEFLVSFYNNEISEKSEIFDDQFSVERPDGSNFTLKIRSTKLEDSAMYFCATDNLRVRSNTEAFFGQGTRLTVV.

The chain is built from TRBV5-1 and TRBJ2-2; 10 nucleotides match TRBD2. The CDR3 has 16 amino acids. Per germline, CDR1 SGHRS and CDR2 YFSETQ. Trimming took 5 bases from V and 1 from J; bases not matched to a gene: 5. CDR3 amino acids: CASSSAGGMNTGELFF. In DNA form, the CDR3 reads TGCGCCAGCAGTTCAGCGGGGGGGATGAACACCGGGGAGCTGTTTTTT.

The V gene is TRBV28, the J gene TRBJ2-7; 14 positions agree with TRBD2. V was pared by 4 bases and J by 3 bases, with 2 bases of the junction left unmatched. CDR1 MDHEN and CDR2 SYDVKM come from the germline V gene. The length of the CDR3 is 15 residues. The CDR3 DNA reads TGTGCCAGCAGTTCGGGACTAGCGGGAGACTACGAGCAGTACGTC. Translating it yields CASSSGLAGDYEQYV.

The V gene is TRBV5-6, the J gene TRBJ1-2, with D tentatively TRBD1 (6 bases). V lost 4 bases, J lost 7 bases, and 20 bases lay in between. This CDR3 comprises 15 residues. CDR1 and CDR2 from the germline V gene are SGHDT and YYEEEE. In nucleotides, the CDR3 is TGTGCCAGCAGCCCACAGGGAGGACTCTCGCCTGGCTACACCTTC. Translating it yields CASSPQGGLSPGYTF.

A word on this clone: A much larger clonotype is one base distant, so this may be a read error. The sample carries other DNA sequences with the same CDR3. This chain connects TRBV7-2 to TRBJ1-6; a weak D match, TRBD1 (5 bases). The CDR3 consists of 15 residues. The germline CDR1 and CDR2 sequences are SGHTA and FQGNSA. The CDR3 DNA is TGTGCCAGCAGCATAGCGGGACCGCCTAATTCACCTCTCCACTTT. Residues: CASSIAGPPNSPLHF.

The rearrangement uses TRBV19 and TRBJ1-1, with unresolved D. V was trimmed by 3 bases and J by 6 bases, leaving 11 bases between them. Germline-derived CDR1 and CDR2 are LNHDA and SQIVND (reference sequence). The CDR3 covers 13 residues. The CDR3 here is CASSISARSEAFF. CDR3 in DNA: TGTGCCAGTAGTATTTCTGCAAGGTCTGAAGCTTTCTTT.